Listed here are 10 T cell receptor beta chains from one sample, sequenced in a study of CD8+ T cells in alopecia areata. Extraction of RNA preceded its reverse transcription into cDNA, which served as the sequencing template. This table comes from immunoSEQ multiplex PCR, and its TCRdb copy is limited to in-frame clones, with some not included. In the table there are 95,000 to 150,000 clones, 47% of which are singletons. The sample taken for sequencing was NKG2D-low CD8+ T cells sorted from blood. The receptors stem from a human donor with alopecia areata.

CDR3 nucleotide sequence: TGTGCCAGCAGTTACTCGGCCGGCGGGAACACTGAAGCTTTCTTT. Its translation: CASSYSAGGNTEAFF. The genes are TRBV6-5 and TRBJ1-1; D call uncertain. The CDR3 length is 15 residues. Germline V gene data show CDR1 as MNHEY and CDR2 as SVGAGI. V gave up 0 bases and J gave up 1 base, with 9 bases separating them.

This clone has a handful of counts. V and J are TRBV29-1 and TRBJ2-5; maybe TRBD1 (5 bases). Trimming left V 7 bases short and J 7 bases short, with 13 bases between. This CDR3 comprises 11 residues. Germline CDR1 and CDR2: SQVTM and ANQGSEA. CDR3: CSAKTQGTQYF. The CDR3 nucleotides read TGCAGCGCTAAGACTCAGGGGACCCAGTACTTC.

In DNA form, the CDR3 reads TGCAGCGCCAGACAGGGGGCGGACACCGGGGAGCTGTTTTTT. Translation gives CSARQGADTGELFF. This chain uses TRBV29-1 with TRBJ2-2; 10 bases line up with TRBD1. The CDR3 consists of 14 residues. Unmatched junction bases numbered 5, after V lost 7 bases and J lost 3 bases. The germline V gene has CDR1 SQVTM and CDR2 ANQGSEA.

The chain has TRBV9 and TRBJ2-1; D assignment may be TRBD1 or TRBD2 (5 bases each). The ends were cut back, 4 bases at V and 8 bases at J, with 16 bases in the middle. The germline gives CDR1 SGDLS, CDR2 YYNGEE. This CDR3 is built from 14 residues. The CDR3 reads CASSTGLLGYEQFF. CDR3 in DNA: TGTGCCAGCAGCACAGGACTCCTGGGGTATGAGCAGTTCTTC.

This clone was recorded a few times. The genes are TRBV11-2 and TRBJ2-3; no firm D call. Germline lookup yields CDR1 SGHAT and CDR2 FQNNGV. V gave up 0 bases and J gave up 7 bases, with 5 bases separating them. The CDR3 spans 12 residues. The CDR3 sequence: CASSLDVNTQYF. CDR3 bases: TGTGCCAGCAGCTTAGATGTAAATACGCAGTATTTT.

V and J are TRBV29-1 and TRBJ1-1; D possibly corresponds to TRBD1 (6 bases). Germline values: CDR1 SQVTM, CDR2 ANQGSEA. V lost 3 bases and J lost 5, with 16 bases in between. CDR3 size: 14 residues. This CDR3 is CSVDSPRGYTEAFF. In DNA form, the CDR3 reads TGCAGCGTTGATAGCCCCAGGGGATATACTGAAGCTTTCTTT.

V usage is TRBV4-1 and J usage is TRBJ1-5; maybe TRBD1 (6 bases). Germline CDR1 MGHRA, CDR2 YSYEKL. This CDR3 spans 16 amino acids. V lost 1 base and J 2 bases, leaving 12 bases between the germline ends. The CDR3 spells CASSQVSGDGNQPQHF. As DNA, the CDR3 is TGCGCCAGCAGCCAAGTATCAGGGGATGGCAATCAGCCCCAGCATTTT.

The CDR3 here is CRRGYGYTF. The CDR3, as DNA: TGCAGAAGGGGCTATGGCTACACCTTC. This rearrangement joins TRBV29-1 to TRBJ1-2; TRBD1 might be the D (5 bases). This CDR3 has 9 residues. Per germline, CDR1 SQVTM and CDR2 ANQGSEA.

The rearrangement links TRBV29-1 to TRBJ1-1; 8 nucleotides match TRBD1. The CDR3 runs 14 residues. V was clipped by 7 bases and J by 7 bases; unmatched bases: 14. Germline V gives CDR1 SQVTM, CDR2 ANQGSEA. The CDR3 loop is CSAQTPDRDVEAFF. As DNA, the CDR3 is TGCAGCGCGCAAACCCCGGACAGGGACGTTGAAGCTTTCTTT.

The J gene is TRBJ1-2, the V gene TRBV4-1; D remains unclear. V shed 0 bases and J shed 4 bases, with 6 bases lying between them. CDR1 is MGHRA and CDR2 is YSYEKL in the germline V gene. The CDR3 extends over 13 amino acids. CDR3 region: CASSQEAFYGYTF. The CDR3 DNA reads as TGCGCCAGCAGCCAAGAGGCGTTCTATGGCTACACCTTC.